The T cell receptor beta chain described here comes from a study of post-analysis software for immune sequencing data. Broader study findings: Clustering by F measure revealed strong co-clustering among samples prepared together in one batch. Controls had significantly higher normalized Chao1 diversity than multiple sclerosis patients. Controls showed lower frequencies than patients for a few TRBV segments, and TRBV5-6, TRBV5-1 and TRBV20-1 were among these.

Concerning this clonotype itself: Its matching antigen is unknown.

CDR3 length: 15 amino acids. Trimming removed 7 bases from V and 4 bases from J, with 18 bases in between. Incorporated into the TCR beta cDNA libraries were unique molecular identifiers, which served to reduce PCR and sequencing biases. There were 1 to 10 million T cells, and about 500,000 cDNA molecules came from them. TCRdb reprocessed the PCR reads via MiXCR and lists one record per CDR3 protein. Of approximately 630,000 distinct CDR3 sequences in the sample, approximately 59% were seen once. The chain combines TRBV12-3 or TRBV12-4 with TRBJ2-3, with D perhaps TRBD2 (6 bases). The TCR originated in a girl aged 2 to 9 with multiple sclerosis. The material sequenced was blood. The chain's CDR3 is CASTLGKGGPDTQYF. The CDR3 region has the DNA TGTGCCAGCACCTTGGGTAAGGGAGGCCCAGATACGCAGTATTTT.